This T cell receptor beta chain emerged from a study of cytomegalovirus exposure and HLA in healthy donors. Study observations and caveats: Prediction of most subjects' HLA-A and HLA-B alleles by TCR beta sequences was reportedly accurate. Later analysis suggested links between common viral pathogens and several top significant clusters. The dataset shows that most TCR sequences were rare, while some public TCRs occurred in many donors. It was shown in a later analysis that HLA-associated TCR beta chains were more clonally expanded than other, equally common chains.

As concerns this clone: The target antigen is unknown.

Amplification used 60 Vbeta primers and 13 Jbeta primers. Some clones are missing from TCRdb's copy, which holds only in-frame ones; the method was immunoSEQ multiplex PCR. The repertoire has 100,000 to 150,000 clones, about 81% of them found once; the top ten carry 0.85% to 1.4%. The material sequenced was PBMCs. The clonotype originates from a woman in her 30s in good health and CMV-seronegative.

CDR3 region: CAWIGAGTTRNSPLHF. The CDR3 DNA reads as TGTGCCTGGATAGGGGCCGGCACAACCAGAAATTCACCCCTCCACTTT. The genes are TRBV30 and TRBJ1-6, with D possibly matching TRBD1 (5 bases). With 4 bases removed from V and 7 bases from J, the gap between germline ends came to 20 bases. The germline V gene has CDR1 GTSNPN and CDR2 SVGIG (reference sequence). The CDR3 runs 16 residues.